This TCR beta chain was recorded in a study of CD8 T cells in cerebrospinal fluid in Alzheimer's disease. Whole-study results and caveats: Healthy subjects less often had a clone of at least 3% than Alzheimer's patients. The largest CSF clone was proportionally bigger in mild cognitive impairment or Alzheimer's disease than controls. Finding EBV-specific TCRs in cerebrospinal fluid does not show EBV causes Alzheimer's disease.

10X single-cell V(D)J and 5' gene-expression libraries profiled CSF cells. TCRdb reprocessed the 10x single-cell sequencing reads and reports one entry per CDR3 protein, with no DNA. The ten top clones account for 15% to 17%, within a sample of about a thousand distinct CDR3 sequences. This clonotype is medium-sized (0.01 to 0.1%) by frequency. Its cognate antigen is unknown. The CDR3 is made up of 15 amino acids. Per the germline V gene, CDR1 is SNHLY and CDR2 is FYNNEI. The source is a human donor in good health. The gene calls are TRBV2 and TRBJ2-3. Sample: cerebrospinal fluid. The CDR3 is CASSENGLSTDTQYF.